This T cell receptor beta chain was obtained from a study of control samples from healthy donors and cancer patients. The protocol was immunoSEQ multiplex PCR, while the TCRdb copy is restricted to in-frame clones and leaves out a portion. The sample carries 130,000 to 150,000 clones, 75% to 95% recorded once. Germline V gene lookup returns CDR1 MDHEN and CDR2 SYDVKM. The CDR3 consists of 15 residues. The V gene lost 5 bases and the J gene lost 0 bases, with 12 bases spanning the gap. The genes are TRBV28 and TRBJ2-3, with D unclear. The sequenced sample was blood. This TCR came from a man between 25 and 39 years old in good health. The CDR3 DNA follows: TGTGCCAGCAGTCCCAGCGCAATCAGCACAGATACGCAGTATTTT. It translates to CASSPSAISTDTQYF.